These 2 T cell receptor beta chains were all obtained from the same sample, sequenced in a study of blood T cell repertoires in COVID-19. Generated by immunoSEQ multiplex PCR, the TCRdb table keeps only in-frame clones and is missing some. The sample holds around 190,000 clones, nearly 90% seen once. The specimen sequenced was peripheral blood. The receptors here all came from a middle-aged man with COVID-19, enrolled during active disease.

The chain carries TRBV6-5 and TRBJ1-1; D is uncertain. Per germline, CDR1 MNHEY and CDR2 SVGAGI. The length of the CDR3 is 13 residues. V lost 7 bases, J lost 4 bases, and 13 bases lay in between. CDR3 DNA sequence: TGTGCCAGCAATAAGGATCGCGGCACTGAAGCTTTCTTT. Its translation: CASNKDRGTEAFF.

This CDR3 is CASSPPGMNTEAFF. As DNA, the CDR3 is TGCGCCAGCAGCCCCCCGGGGATGAACACTGAAGCTTTCTTT. This rearrangement joins TRBV4-1 to TRBJ1-1; D ambiguous. The CDR3 runs 14 residues. Germline values: CDR1 MGHRA, CDR2 YSYEKL. The ends were cut back, 4 bases at V and 0 bases at J, with 9 bases in the middle.